This T cell receptor beta chain comes out of a study of technical replicates of blood from several donors. CDR1 is LNHDA and CDR2 is SQIVND in the germline V gene (reference sequence). The V gene lost 5 bases and the J gene lost 1 base, with 11 bases spanning the gap. This CDR3 has 14 residues. Sequencing was performed with immunoSEQ multiplex PCR; in TCRdb, only in-frame clones are kept and a portion is missing. The data show over 80,000 clones, with approximately 96% seen just once and less than 0.45% held by the top ten. The V and J genes are TRBV19 and TRBJ1-1, with D tentatively TRBD1 (6 bases). The sample taken for sequencing was T cells isolated from PBMCs. The clonotype originates from a human donor in good health. DNA for the CDR3: TGTGCCAGTAGTCCTTTGACAGGGAACACTGAAGCTTTCTTT. It is translated as CASSPLTGNTEAFF.